This T cell receptor (beta chain) was obtained from a study of memory CD4+ T cells and cytomegalovirus serostatus. Single viable CD3+CD4+CD8-CD45RO+ cells were sorted as the memory CD4+ T cells. For this clone: Its antigen is unknown.

Whole-study results and caveats: The CMV-associated TCR signature appears largely within the CD4+ memory repertoire.

Using immunoSEQ multiplex PCR, the repertoire was profiled, and TCRdb retains in-frame clones only, with some absent. The sample yields about 46,000 clones, 75% to 85% seen once. This TCR derives from an adult in good health and CMV-seronegative. The source material was memory CD4+ T cells from blood.

CDR3 nucleotides: TGTGCCAGCAGTTCAAAGGGGGCCGGCTATGGCTACACCTTC. Translating it yields CASSSKGAGYGYTF. J is TRBJ1-2 and V is TRBV27; 7 nucleotides agree with TRBD1. Germline V gene data show CDR1 as MNHEY and CDR2 as SMNVEV (reference sequence). The CDR3 is 14 amino acids. V shed 4 bases and J 4 bases; nucleotides not matched to a gene: 6.